The 22 T cell receptor beta chains presented below share a single source sample, sequenced in a study of a mutant IDH1 vaccine in newly diagnosed glioma. Only in-frame clones appear in the TCRdb table, and some are missing; sequencing was by immunoSEQ multiplex PCR. The sample has about 100,000 clones; just under 80% are singletons. Time point given: baseline, week 1 (first vaccination visit). Treatment noted: pre-vaccination baseline after standard-of-care therapy. Sequencing used PBMCs, obtained from a glioma patient treated with radiotherapy, temozolomide or both. The source is a man between 35 and 55 years old with glioma.

The genes are TRBV5-1 and TRBJ2-3; TRBD1 matches 8 bases. V was clipped by 4 bases and J by 2 bases; unmatched bases: 6. The CDR3 has 15 amino acids. Germline V gene sequence: CDR1 SGHRS, CDR2 YFSETQ. The CDR3 reads CASSTVGQVTDTQYF. The DNA of the CDR3 is TGCGCCAGCAGCACTGTGGGACAGGTCACAGATACGCAGTATTTT.

The chain links TRBV4-2 to TRBJ2-1; 7 bases map to TRBD2. After removal of 5 bases from V and 14 bases from J, the junction contained 18 bases not matched to a gene. CDR3 length equals 15 residues. From germline, CDR1 is LGHNA and CDR2 YNFKEQ. The CDR3 region is CASSGGRELSPGEFF. CDR3 sequence (DNA): TGTGCCAGCAGCGGCGGGCGGGAGCTGTCCCCCGGGGAGTTCTTC.

The chain has TRBV5-1 and TRBJ2-7, with D uncertain. This CDR3 has 13 amino acids. V gave up 4 bases and J gave up 4 bases, with 12 bases separating them. Germline CDR1 reads SGHRS; CDR2 reads YFSETQ. In nucleotides, the CDR3 is TGCGCCAGCAGCCAGCTTTGGGGATACGAGCAGTACTTC. Translating it yields CASSQLWGYEQYF.

The chain combines TRBV29-1 with TRBJ1-5; tentatively, D is TRBD1 (5 bases). Germline CDR1 reads SQVTM; CDR2 reads ANQGSEA. Between the trimmed V and J ends, which lost 6 bases and 2 bases, there was a span of 11 bases. CDR3 length: 13 residues. CDR3 sequence: CSVGPGGNQPQHF. DNA for the CDR3: TGCAGCGTGGGGCCGGGAGGCAATCAGCCCCAGCATTTT.

This clone was seen only a few times. The V and J genes are TRBV29-1 and TRBJ2-1; possibly TRBD2 for D (6 bases). The CDR3 length is 13 residues. CDR1 is SQVTM and CDR2 is ANQGSEA in the germline V gene. V was clipped by 5 bases and J by 5 bases, with 13 bases between them. CDR3 loop: CSVQASANNEQFF. DNA for the CDR3: TGCAGCGTTCAGGCTAGCGCTAACAATGAGCAGTTCTTC.

The DNA for the CDR3 is TGTGCCAGCAGCCAAGATCCTGCCAGGGCTAACTATGGCTACACCTTC. It yields the protein CASSQDPARANYGYTF. The rearrangement links TRBV4-2 to TRBJ1-2, with a weak D call TRBD1 (5 bases). CDR1 is LGHNA, CDR2 YNFKEQ, per germline. V lost 0 bases to trimming and J lost 0 bases, with 11 bases between them. The CDR3 has 16 amino acids.

V is TRBV29-1 and J is TRBJ1-1, with D maybe TRBD1 (5 bases). The CDR3 sequence is 13 residues long. Germline CDR1 reads SQVTM; CDR2 reads ANQGSEA. Trimming removed 5 bases at V and 4 bases at J, with 14 bases between. CDR3 residues: CSVQGGVGTEAFF. The CDR3 DNA sequence: TGCAGCGTTCAGGGAGGGGTTGGCACTGAAGCTTTCTTT.

The V and J genes are TRBV5-6 and TRBJ1-1; unclear D gene. Between the trimmed V and J ends, which lost 0 bases and 5 bases, there was a span of 11 bases. The CDR3 is 14 residues long. The germline V gene encodes CDR1 SGHDT and CDR2 YYEEEE. CDR3 nucleotide sequence: TGTGCCAGCAGCTTGGCTTTTGCGGGGACTGAAGCTTTCTTT. Translation: CASSLAFAGTEAFF.

The chain is built from TRBV7-6 and TRBJ2-3, with 7 bases aligning to TRBD2. This CDR3 is 15 amino acids long. J gave up 0 bases and V 5 bases, and 5 bases lay outside the gene matches. Looked up from germline, CDR1 is SGHVS and CDR2 is FNYEAQ. CDR3: CASSPLAASTDTQYF. CDR3 DNA sequence: TGTGCCAGCAGCCCCCTAGCGGCTAGCACAGATACGCAGTATTTT.

By share of the sample, this clone is medium-sized. The DNA for the CDR3 is TGTGCCAGCAGCGTAATAAGGACAGGGGCTAACTATGGCTACACCTTC. Protein product: CASSVIRTGANYGYTF. The chain combines TRBV7-2 with TRBJ1-2; TRBD1 agrees at 9 bases. The CDR3 is 16 amino acids. CDR1 and CDR2 from the germline V gene are SGHTA and FQGNSA. Trimming at V came to 5 bases and at J to 0 bases, leaving 7 bases not matched to a gene. Using reference TRBV7-2 and TRBJ1-2 for the parts outside the CDR3, the full variable domain is GAGVSQSPSNKVTEKGKDVELRCDPISGHTALYWYRQSLGQGLEFLIYFQGNSAPDKSGLPSDRFSAERTGGSVSTLTIQRTQQEDSAVYLCASSVIRTGANYGYTFGSGTRLTVV.

This clone has just a few counts. This chain uses TRBV19 with TRBJ1-5; 7 bases are a match to TRBD1. V lost 3 bases and J lost 3; bases outside the gene matches: 5. Germline V gives CDR1 LNHDA, CDR2 SQIVND (reference sequence). This CDR3 contains 15 residues. The CDR3 is CASSISRGNNQPQHF. The CDR3 DNA reads as TGTGCCAGTAGTATTAGCAGGGGGAACAATCAGCCCCAGCATTTT. The full variable domain, completed using reference TRBV19 and TRBJ1-5, is DGGITQSPKYLFRKEGQNVTLSCEQNLNHDAMYWYRQDPGQGLRLIYYSQIVNDFQKGDIAEGYSVSREKKESFPLTVTSAQKNPTAFYLCASSISRGNNQPQHFGDGTRLSIL.

This chain uses TRBV4-3 with TRBJ2-2, with 8 bases aligning to TRBD1. The ends lost 3 bases at V and 3 bases at J; junction bases unmatched: 3. The CDR3 is made up of 15 amino acids. Germline loops: CDR1 LGHNA, CDR2 YSLEER. This CDR3 reads CASSHVDRDTGELFF. CDR3 DNA: TGCGCCAGCAGCCACGTGGACAGGGACACCGGGGAGCTGTTTTTT.

The chain has TRBV11-2 and TRBJ1-1, with D unresolved. The CDR3 runs 14 residues. V lost 1 base and J lost 4, with 10 bases in between. Germline V lookup: CDR1 SGHAT, CDR2 FQNNGV. CDR3 DNA: TGTGCCAGCAGCTTAGCGACTTTCAGCACTGAAGCTTTCTTT. Its protein product is CASSLATFSTEAFF.

This chain uses TRBV25-1 with TRBJ1-2, with D possibly being TRBD1 (6 bases). Germline CDR1 MGHDK, CDR2 SYGVNS. The CDR3 is 11 residues long. V lost 10 bases, J lost 8 bases, and 14 bases lay in between. The CDR3 is CATTGYGGYTF. The CDR3 DNA reads TGTGCCACCACAGGGTACGGGGGCTACACCTTC.

This clone has only one observation. This rearrangement joins TRBV28 to TRBJ1-5; no definite D call. V lost 7 bases and J 7 bases, leaving 11 bases between the germline ends. The CDR3 has 12 amino acids. From germline, CDR1 is MDHEN and CDR2 SYDVKM. CDR3 residues: CASTSGGQPQHF. For the CDR3, the DNA is TGTGCCAGCACAAGCGGAGGACAGCCCCAGCATTTT. Drawing the rest from reference TRBV28 and TRBJ1-5, the complete variable domain is DVKVTQSSRYLVKRTGEKVFLECVQDMDHENMFWYRQDPGLGLRLIYFSYDVKMKEKGDIPEGYSVSREKKERFSLILESASTNQTSMYLCASTSGGQPQHFGDGTRLSIL.

This CDR3 reads CASTGYNRGYYGYTF. The CDR3 nucleotides read TGTGCCAGTACGGGTTATAACAGAGGTTACTATGGCTACACCTTC. The chain links TRBV19 to TRBJ1-2; D not resolved. Germline CDR1 is LNHDA and CDR2 is SQIVND (reference sequence). V gave up 7 bases and J gave up 3 bases, with 18 bases separating them. CDR3 length equals 15 residues.

A few counts support this clone. The chain is built from TRBV6-1 and TRBJ1-5; D is ambiguous. V dropped 4 bases and J dropped 6 bases, with 10 bases sitting between them. CDR3 size: 13 residues. Per germline, CDR1 MNHNS and CDR2 SASEGT. The CDR3 loop is CASSGYVGQPQHF. The CDR3, as DNA: TGTGCCAGCAGTGGGTATGTCGGTCAGCCCCAGCATTTT.

The V gene is TRBV9, the J gene TRBJ2-7, with D tentatively TRBD1 or TRBD2 (5 bases each). The CDR3 has 17 residues. Trimming left V 0 bases short and J 2 bases short, with 18 bases between. From germline, CDR1 is SGDLS and CDR2 YYNGEE. CDR3: CASSVDPRGGDPYEQYF. CDR3 sequence (DNA): TGTGCCAGCAGCGTAGATCCCCGGGGCGGAGACCCCTACGAGCAGTACTTC.

This clone was counted between two and nine times. V is TRBV2 and J is TRBJ1-1; D not resolved. V lost 1 base to trimming and J lost 0 bases, with 6 bases between them. From germline, CDR1 is SNHLY and CDR2 FYNNEI. CDR3 length: 14 amino acids. DNA for the CDR3: TGTGCCAGCAGTGAAGTTGGGGTGAACACTGAAGCTTTCTTT. Its protein is CASSEVGVNTEAFF.

The chain has TRBV6-6 and TRBJ1-2; TRBD1 matches 7 bases. This CDR3 contains 13 residues. Germline V gives CDR1 MNHNY, CDR2 SVGAGI (reference sequence). J gave up 3 bases and V 7 bases, and 5 bases lay outside the gene matches. The CDR3 DNA reads TGTGCCAGCACCCCAACAGGGGACTATGGCTACACCTTC. This sequence encodes CASTPTGDYGYTF.

The chain carries TRBV6-5 and TRBJ2-5, with a possible D match to TRBD1 (6 bases). This CDR3 comprises 15 residues. V shed 5 bases and J shed 4 bases, with 17 bases lying between them. From germline, CDR1 is MNHEY and CDR2 SVGAGI. The CDR3, as DNA: TGTGCCAGCAGTAGGGAAAACAGGGACCGAGAGACCCAGTACTTC. Translated: CASSRENRDRETQYF.

The chain is built from TRBV30 and TRBJ2-2; 7 nucleotides match TRBD1. The V segment lost 5 bases and the J segment 4 bases; nucleotides outside the gene matches: 4. There are 13 residues in the CDR3. The germline V gene encodes CDR1 GTSNPN and CDR2 SVGIG (reference sequence). DNA of the CDR3: TGTGCCTGGCGACAGGGATTCACCGGGGAGCTGTTTTTT. Translated, it gives CAWRQGFTGELFF.